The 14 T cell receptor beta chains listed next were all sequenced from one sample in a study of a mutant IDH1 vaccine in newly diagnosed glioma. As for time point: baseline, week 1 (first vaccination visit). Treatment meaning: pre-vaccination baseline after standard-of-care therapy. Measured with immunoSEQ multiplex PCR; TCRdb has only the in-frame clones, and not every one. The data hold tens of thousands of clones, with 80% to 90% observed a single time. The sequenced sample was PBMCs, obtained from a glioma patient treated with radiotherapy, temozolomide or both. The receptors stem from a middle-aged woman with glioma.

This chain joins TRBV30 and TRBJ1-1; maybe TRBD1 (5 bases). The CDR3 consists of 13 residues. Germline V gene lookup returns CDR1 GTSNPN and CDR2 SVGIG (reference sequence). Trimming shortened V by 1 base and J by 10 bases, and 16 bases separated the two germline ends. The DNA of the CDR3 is TGTGCCTGGAGTGCCCCCTTGGGGGTAGGAGCTTTCTTT. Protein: CAWSAPLGVGAFF.

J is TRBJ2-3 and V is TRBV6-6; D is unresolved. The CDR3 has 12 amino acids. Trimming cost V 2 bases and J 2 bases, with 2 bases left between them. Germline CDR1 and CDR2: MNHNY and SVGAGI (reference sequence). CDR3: CASSYNTDTQYF. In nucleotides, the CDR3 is TGTGCCAGCAGTTACAACACAGATACGCAGTATTTT.

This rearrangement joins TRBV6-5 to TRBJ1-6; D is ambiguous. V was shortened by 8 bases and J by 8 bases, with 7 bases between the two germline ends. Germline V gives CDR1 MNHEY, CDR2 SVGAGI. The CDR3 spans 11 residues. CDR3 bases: TGTGCCAGCGGGGTGGATTCACCCCTCCACTTT. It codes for CASGVDSPLHF.

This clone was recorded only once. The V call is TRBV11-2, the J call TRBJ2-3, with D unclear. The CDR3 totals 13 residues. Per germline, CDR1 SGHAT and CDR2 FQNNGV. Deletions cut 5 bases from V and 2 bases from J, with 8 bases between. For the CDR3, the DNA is TGTGCCAGCAGCCCGTCCGTCACAGATACGCAGTATTTT. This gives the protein CASSPSVTDTQYF.

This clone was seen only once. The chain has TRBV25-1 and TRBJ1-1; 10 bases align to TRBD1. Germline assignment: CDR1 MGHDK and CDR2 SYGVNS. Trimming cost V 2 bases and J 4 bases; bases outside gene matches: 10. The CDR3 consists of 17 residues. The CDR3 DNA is TGTGCCAGCAGTGAAACCGGGACAGGGGTCGGGGCCACTGAAGCTTTCTTT. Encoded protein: CASSETGTGVGATEAFF.

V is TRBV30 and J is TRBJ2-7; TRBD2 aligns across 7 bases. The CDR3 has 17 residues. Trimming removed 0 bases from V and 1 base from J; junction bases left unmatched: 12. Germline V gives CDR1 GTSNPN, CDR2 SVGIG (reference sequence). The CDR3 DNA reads TGTGCCTGGAGTGTACTTTCGGCGGGAGACAAGTCCTACGAGCAGTACTTC. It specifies CAWSVLSAGDKSYEQYF.

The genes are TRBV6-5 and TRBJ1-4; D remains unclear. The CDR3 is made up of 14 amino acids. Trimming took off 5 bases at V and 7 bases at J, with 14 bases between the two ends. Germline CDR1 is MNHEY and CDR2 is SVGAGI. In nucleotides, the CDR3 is TGTGCCAGCAGTCTTCTCGGTGTTGGTGAAAAACTGTTTTTT. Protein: CASSLLGVGEKLFF.

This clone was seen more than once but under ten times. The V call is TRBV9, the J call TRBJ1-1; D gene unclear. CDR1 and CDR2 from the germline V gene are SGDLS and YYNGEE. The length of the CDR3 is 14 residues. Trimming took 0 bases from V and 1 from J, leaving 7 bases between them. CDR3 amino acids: CASSVALSNTEAFF. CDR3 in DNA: TGTGCCAGCAGCGTAGCTCTCTCGAACACTGAAGCTTTCTTT.

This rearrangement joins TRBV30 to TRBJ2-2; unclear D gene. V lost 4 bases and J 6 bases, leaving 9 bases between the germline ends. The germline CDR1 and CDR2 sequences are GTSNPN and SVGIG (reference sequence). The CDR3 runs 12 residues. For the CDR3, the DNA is TGTGCCTGGAATGTTGGGCCCGGGGAGCTGTTTTTT. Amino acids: CAWNVGPGELFF. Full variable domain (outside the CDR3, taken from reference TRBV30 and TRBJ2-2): SQTIHQWPATLVQPVGSPLSLECTVEGTSNPNLYWYRQAAGRGLQLLFYSVGIGQISSEVPQNLSASRPQDRQFILSSKKLLLSDSGFYLCAWNVGPGELFFGEGSRLTVL.

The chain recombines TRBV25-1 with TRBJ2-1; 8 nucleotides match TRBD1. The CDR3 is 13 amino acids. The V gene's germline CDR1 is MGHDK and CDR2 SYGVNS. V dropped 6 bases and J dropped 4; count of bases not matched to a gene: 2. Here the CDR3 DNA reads TGTGCCAGCAGGGACAGGGAATACAATGAGCAGTTCTTC. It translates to CASRDREYNEQFF.

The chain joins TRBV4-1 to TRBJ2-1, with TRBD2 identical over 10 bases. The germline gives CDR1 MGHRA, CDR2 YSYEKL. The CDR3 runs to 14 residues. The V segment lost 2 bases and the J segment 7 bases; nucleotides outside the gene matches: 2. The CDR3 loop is CASSQWGLANEQFF. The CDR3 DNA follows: TGCGCCAGCAGCCAATGGGGACTAGCGAATGAGCAGTTCTTC.

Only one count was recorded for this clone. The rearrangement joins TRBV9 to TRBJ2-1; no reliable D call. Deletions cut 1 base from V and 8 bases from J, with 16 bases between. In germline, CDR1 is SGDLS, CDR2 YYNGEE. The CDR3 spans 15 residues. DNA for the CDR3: TGTGCCAGCAGCGTATTCACGGACCCTCGGCATGAGCAGTTCTTC. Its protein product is CASSVFTDPRHEQFF.

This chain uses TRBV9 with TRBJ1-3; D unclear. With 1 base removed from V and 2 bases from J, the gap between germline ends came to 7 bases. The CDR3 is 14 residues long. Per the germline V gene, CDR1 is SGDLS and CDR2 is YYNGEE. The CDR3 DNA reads TGTGCCAGCAGCGTACGAAGGACTGGAAACACCATATATTTT. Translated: CASSVRRTGNTIYF.

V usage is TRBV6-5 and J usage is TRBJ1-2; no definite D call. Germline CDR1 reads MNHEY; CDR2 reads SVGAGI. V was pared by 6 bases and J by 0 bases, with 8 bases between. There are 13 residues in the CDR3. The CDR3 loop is CASRTDSNYGYTF. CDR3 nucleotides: TGTGCCAGCAGAACCGATTCTAACTATGGCTACACCTTC.